The clone carrying this T cell receptor (beta chain) was seen more than once but under ten times. What it binds is unknown. CDR3 length: 12 amino acids. V lost 2 bases and J 5 bases, leaving 9 bases between the germline ends. Germline values: CDR1 SQVTM, CDR2 ANQGSEA. Described time point: persistent/refractory GD, antithyroid drugs over 5 years with positive TRAb. The TCR library was made from RNA that had been extracted from PBMCs in TRIzol. As a group, patients came from one endocrinology department in Xi'an, China. These data originate in a study of regulatory T cells in long-lasting Graves disease. The TCR beta library used iRepertoire HTBI primers with Arm-PCR amplification of CDR3. TCRdb itself ran the multiplex PCR reads through MiXCR, one entry per CDR3 protein. The sample holds about 660,000 distinct CDR3 sequences; 30% are singletons and the top ten take under 55%. The study, taken as a whole, reports: With persistent disease, TRBV28, TRBJ1-2 and TRBJ2-5 were the favored segments.

The receptor was derived from a female donor with Graves disease. The rearrangement uses TRBV29-1 and TRBJ1-2; D is uncertain. The sequencing used peripheral blood mononuclear cells (PBMCs), collected when the disease was refractory, from a patient treated with antithyroid drugs. The CDR3 DNA reads as TGCAGCGTTGAATGGGCGGGGTATGGCTACACCTTC. Its protein product is CSVEWAGYGYTF.